The 14 T cell receptor beta chains in this list originate from one sample, sequenced in a study of blood T cell repertoires in COVID-19. Clones were read by immunoSEQ multiplex PCR, and TCRdb kept only the in-frame ones, dropping some. The sample contains tens of thousands of clones, more than 70% of which appear only once. The sequencing sample was made of peripheral blood. The origin of the receptors is a human donor in a cohort sampled during active COVID-19.

This chain connects TRBV11-2 to TRBJ2-3; a possible D gene is TRBD2 (6 bases). Trimming stripped 5 bases from V and 0 bases from J, with 15 bases between. There are 16 residues in the CDR3. CDR1 is SGHAT, CDR2 FQNNGV, per germline. Here the CDR3 DNA reads TGTGCCAGCAGCCTCCGGGGTAGCGGTAGCACAGATACGCAGTATTTT. As protein: CASSLRGSGSTDTQYF.

V gene TRBV7-6 combines with J gene TRBJ2-1; 12 bases map to TRBD2. V dropped 4 bases and J dropped 0; count of bases not matched to a gene: 4. This CDR3 comprises 17 residues. Germline V gene data show CDR1 as SGHVS and CDR2 as FNYEAQ. The CDR3 reads CASSSASGRASYNEQFF. CDR3 DNA sequence: TGTGCCAGCAGCTCCGCTAGCGGGAGGGCCTCCTACAATGAGCAGTTCTTC.

This chain connects TRBV7-8 to TRBJ1-2, with D perhaps TRBD1 (5 bases). The germline gives CDR1 SGHVS, CDR2 FQNEAQ. The CDR3 length is 21 residues. Trimming took 1 base from V and 3 from J, leaving 30 bases between them. CDR3 sequence reads: CASSLVRDFWARDELDYGYTF. Here the CDR3 DNA reads TGTGCCAGCAGCTTAGTGAGGGACTTCTGGGCTAGGGACGAACTGGACTATGGCTACACCTTC. Looking up the rest from reference TRBV7-8 and TRBJ1-2 gives the full variable domain: GAGVSQSPRYKVAKRGQDVALRCDPISGHVSLFWYQQALGQGPEFLTYFQNEAQLDKSGLPSDRFFAERPEGSVSTLKIQRTQQEDSAVYLCASSLVRDFWARDELDYGYTFGSGTRLTVV.

J is TRBJ2-7 and V is TRBV28; 8 positions match TRBD1. From germline, CDR1 is MDHEN and CDR2 SYDVKM. J was trimmed by 5 bases and V by 4 bases; bases with no gene match: 10. This CDR3 is built from 15 residues. CDR3 coding DNA: TGTGCCAGCAGTTCCTATCGACGGGACAGGCACGAGCAGTACTTC. Protein: CASSSYRRDRHEQYF.

The chain employs TRBV28 and TRBJ2-5; TRBD2 might be the D (5 bases). This CDR3 contains 12 residues. With 3 bases removed from V and 10 bases from J, the gap between germline ends came to 12 bases. Germline V gene sequence: CDR1 MDHEN, CDR2 SYDVKM. The CDR3 loop is CASSFGFGDQYF. CDR3 nucleotide sequence: TGTGCCAGCAGTTTTGGCTTCGGGGACCAGTACTTC.

In regard to this clone: The junction departs from germline at one end; a sequencing error may be responsible. The rearrangement links TRBV7-8 to TRBJ2-1; TRBD2 agrees at 10 bases. Germline CDR1 and CDR2: SGHVS and FQNEAQ. CDR3 length: 16 amino acids. CDR3 coding DNA: TGTGCCAGCAGCGTAGCTAGCGGGAGCGGGTACAATGAGCAGTTCTTC. Its protein product is CASSVASGSGYNEQFF.

In its sample, this clone was seen once. V gene TRBV10-3 combines with J gene TRBJ2-1; weak D call: TRBD1 (6 bases). Germline lookup yields CDR1 ENHRY and CDR2 SYGVKD. This CDR3 spans 14 amino acids. Trimming stripped 8 bases from V and 3 bases from J, with 14 bases between. DNA of the CDR3: TGTGCCATCGCGTTAGGGGGTGGCTACAATGAGCAGTTCTTC. Amino acids: CAIALGGGYNEQFF.

This chain links TRBV28 with TRBJ2-1; D is perhaps TRBD2 (6 bases). Germline V gene lookup returns CDR1 MDHEN and CDR2 SYDVKM. The V gene lost 10 bases and the J gene lost 4 bases, with 17 bases spanning the gap. The CDR3 is 14 amino acids. As DNA, the CDR3 is TGTGCCACCCTTACCTGGGACTTTTACAATGAGCAGTTCTTC. Encoded protein: CATLTWDFYNEQFF.

This chain links TRBV28 with TRBJ1-2; 8 bases line up with TRBD1. CDR1 is MDHEN and CDR2 is SYDVKM in the germline V gene. The V and J ends lost 3 bases and 8 bases, in that order; junction bases with no gene match: 8. The CDR3 has 14 residues. CDR3 nucleotide sequence: TGTGCCAGCAGTTTTCCGGACAGGGCAGGGGGCTACACCTTC. Amino acids: CASSFPDRAGGYTF.

The V and J genes are TRBV11-2 and TRBJ2-7; possibly TRBD2 for D (5 bases). Per germline, CDR1 SGHAT and CDR2 FQNNGV. The CDR3 runs to 15 residues. The ends were cut back, 0 bases at V and 1 base at J, with 10 bases in the middle. The CDR3 here is CASSLERGPSYEQYF. CDR3 nucleotide sequence: TGTGCCAGCAGCTTAGAACGGGGTCCTTCCTACGAGCAGTACTTC.

This clone has a handful of counts. The rearrangement links TRBV6-5 to TRBJ1-2, with D perhaps matching TRBD1 (5 bases). The germline V gene encodes CDR1 MNHEY and CDR2 SVGAGI. The CDR3 totals 15 residues. Trimming shortened V by 11 bases and J by 1 base, and 20 bases separated the two germline ends. The CDR3 is CAGKPYRSLNYGYTF. As DNA, the CDR3 is TGTGCCGGCAAACCATACAGGAGTCTTAACTATGGCTACACCTTC.

This chain links TRBV3-1 (or the pseudogene TRBV3-2) with TRBJ1-2; D perhaps matches TRBD1 (5 bases). Per the germline V gene, CDR1 is LGHDT and CDR2 is YNNKEL (reference sequence). The V and J ends lost 1 base and 5 bases respectively, with 14 bases between them. The CDR3 length is 15 residues. CDR3 bases: TGTGCCAGCAGCCAAGTTTCGGGAGGGGATTATGGCTACACCTTC. Its protein is CASSQVSGGDYGYTF.

This rearrangement joins TRBV15 to TRBJ2-1; the match to TRBD2 covers 12 bases. CDR3 length: 15 residues. The junction had 7 bases not matched to a gene; V was cut back by 3 bases and J by 10 bases. Germline V gene sequence: CDR1 LNHNV, CDR2 YYDKDF (reference sequence). The CDR3 DNA reads as TGTGCCACCAGCAGTCCGGGACTAGCGGGTGGCGAGCAGTTCTTC. This codes for CATSSPGLAGGEQFF.

This clone occurred once. The chain links TRBV24-1 to TRBJ2-1, with 12 bases matching TRBD2. Germline CDR1 is KGHDR and CDR2 is SFDVKD. Trimming took 1 base from V and 3 from J; bases not matched to a gene: 15. This CDR3 is 21 amino acids long. The CDR3 region is CATSDFPRGLAGGSIYNEQFF. The DNA for the CDR3 is TGTGCCACCAGTGATTTCCCCCGGGGGCTAGCGGGAGGGAGCATCTACAATGAGCAGTTCTTC.